This TCR beta chain was recovered during a study of STAT5B mutations in CD4+ large granular lymphocyte leukemia. As for the study in general: Among healthy donors, a particular HLA allele went with more CDR3 'QG' motifs.

Control samples were healthy donors' buffy coats. Study-level points and caveats: Patient CD4-sorted repertoires looked more clonal than healthy CD4+ repertoires, even without putative leukemic clones. 8/27 top patient clones versus 2/35 control clones were TRBV06-family.

Note on this clone: No antigen is known for it.

With V trimmed by 6 bases and J by 3 bases, 4 bases remained unmatched. Germline CDR1 and CDR2: LNHDA and SQIVND (reference sequence). The CDR3 has 14 residues. TCRdb's copy holds only in-frame clones and misses some; the assay was immunoSEQ multiplex PCR. The sample lists tens of thousands of clones; less than 85% were seen once. The source is a human donor in good health. The chain links TRBV19 to TRBJ1-5; 8 nucleotides agree with TRBD1. Sequencing was done on a sample of CD4+ T cells from blood buffy coats. This CDR3 reads CASSTGGFNQPQHF. The CDR3 DNA reads as TGTGCCAGTAGCACAGGGGGTTTCAATCAGCCCCAGCATTTT.